The 6 T cell receptor beta chains presented below share a single source sample, sequenced in a study of cytomegalovirus exposure and HLA in healthy donors. Primers for the PCR totalled 60 Vbeta and 13 Jbeta. Measured with immunoSEQ multiplex PCR; TCRdb has only the in-frame clones, and not every one. The sample records about 150,000 clones, over 70% being singletons. Specimen: PBMCs. The origin of the receptors is a man younger than 45 in good health and CMV-seronegative.

This chain links TRBV18 with TRBJ2-2; 11 bases line up with TRBD2. From germline, CDR1 is KGHSH and CDR2 LQKENI. V shed 0 bases and J 7 bases; nucleotides not matched to a gene: 1. The CDR3 runs 15 residues. CDR3 sequence: CASSPPGTSGGELFF. The CDR3 DNA sequence: TGTGCCAGCTCACCACCGGGGACTAGCGGCGGGGAGCTGTTTTTT.

The chain joins TRBV5-1 to TRBJ2-3; D gene uncertain. Germline assignment: CDR1 SGHRS and CDR2 YFSETQ. CDR3 size: 12 residues. Trimming stripped 6 bases from V and 3 bases from J, with 8 bases between. CDR3 loop: CASTLRTDTQYF. CDR3 nucleotides: TGCGCCAGCACACTAAGGACAGATACGCAGTATTTT.

V gene TRBV5-1 combines with J gene TRBJ2-1, with D possibly being TRBD2 (6 bases). This CDR3 is 16 amino acids long. From germline, CDR1 is SGHRS and CDR2 YFSETQ. V lost 4 bases, J lost 1 base, and 15 bases lay in between. Written as DNA, the CDR3 is TGCGCCAGCAGCCGGAGGGACCAAGGGTCCTACAATGAGCAGTTCTTC. Its translation is CASSRRDQGSYNEQFF.

V usage is TRBV7-9 and J usage is TRBJ1-6; D gene unclear. Germline CDR1 is SEHNR and CDR2 is FQNEAQ (reference sequence). This CDR3 has 14 amino acids. Trimming left V 3 bases short and J 5 bases short, with 8 bases between. The CDR3, as DNA: TGTGCCAGCAGCTTCGGGATCAATAATTCACCCCTCCACTTT. It translates to CASSFGINNSPLHF.

This clone appeared once. The rearrangement links TRBV28 to TRBJ2-7, with D unclear. Trimming removed 6 bases at V and 2 bases at J, with 17 bases between. The germline V gene encodes CDR1 MDHEN and CDR2 SYDVKM. CDR3 size: 15 residues. The CDR3 DNA is TGTGCCAGCAGGCGAGGTACATCCCCCACCTACGAGCAGTACTTC. It yields the protein CASRRGTSPTYEQYF.

This clone appeared once. At one boundary the junction diverges from the germline segment, which might be a read error. This chain connects TRBV15 to TRBJ2-7; D unclear. CDR3 length equals 14 residues. From germline, CDR1 is LNHNV and CDR2 YYDKDF (reference sequence). For the CDR3, the DNA is TGTGCCACCAGCAGTGGAACCCAGAGGCGAGCGCAGCACTTC. Residues: CATSSGTQRRAQHF.